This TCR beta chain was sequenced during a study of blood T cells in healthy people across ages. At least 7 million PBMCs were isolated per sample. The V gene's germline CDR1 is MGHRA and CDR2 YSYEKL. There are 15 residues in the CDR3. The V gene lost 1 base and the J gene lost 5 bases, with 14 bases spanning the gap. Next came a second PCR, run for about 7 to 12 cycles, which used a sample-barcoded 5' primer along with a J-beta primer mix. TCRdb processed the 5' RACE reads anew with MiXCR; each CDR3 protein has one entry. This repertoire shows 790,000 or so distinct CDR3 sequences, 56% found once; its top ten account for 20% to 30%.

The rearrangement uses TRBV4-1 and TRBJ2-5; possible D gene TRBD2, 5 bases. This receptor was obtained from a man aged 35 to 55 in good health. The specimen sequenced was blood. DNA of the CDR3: TGCGCCAGCAGCCAAGCTGCGCCCCGAGGGGAGACCCAGTACTTC. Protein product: CASSQAAPRGETQYF.